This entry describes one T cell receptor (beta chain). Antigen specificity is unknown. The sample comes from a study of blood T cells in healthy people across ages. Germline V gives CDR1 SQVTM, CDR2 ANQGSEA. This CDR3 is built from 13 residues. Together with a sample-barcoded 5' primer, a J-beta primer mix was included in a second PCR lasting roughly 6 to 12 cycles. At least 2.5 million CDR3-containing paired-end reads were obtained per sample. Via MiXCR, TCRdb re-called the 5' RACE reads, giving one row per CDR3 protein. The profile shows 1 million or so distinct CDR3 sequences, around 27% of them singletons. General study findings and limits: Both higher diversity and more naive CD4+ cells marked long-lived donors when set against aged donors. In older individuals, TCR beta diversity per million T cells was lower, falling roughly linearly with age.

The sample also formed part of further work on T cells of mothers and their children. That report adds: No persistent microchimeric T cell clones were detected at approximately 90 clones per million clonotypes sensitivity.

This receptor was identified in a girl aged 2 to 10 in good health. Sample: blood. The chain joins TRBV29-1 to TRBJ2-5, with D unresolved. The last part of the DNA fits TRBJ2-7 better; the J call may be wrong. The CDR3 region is CSVYLLNTYEQYF. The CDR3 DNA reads TGCAGCGTTTACCTACTGAACACCTACGAGCAGTACTTC.